A single sample is the source of the 20 T cell receptor beta chains below, sequenced in a study of cytomegalovirus exposure and HLA in healthy donors. Primers: 60 Vbeta forward and 13 Jbeta reverse. Assay: immunoSEQ multiplex PCR; the TCRdb copy retains only in-frame clones and omits some. The data hold approximately 150,000 clones, with around 75% observed a single time. Sequenced input: PBMCs. All receptors come from a young woman in good health and CMV-seronegative.

This clone has more than one count but fewer than ten. The V and J genes are TRBV7-9 and TRBJ1-1; D possibly corresponds to TRBD1 (6 bases). The CDR3 is made up of 13 amino acids. In germline, CDR1 is SEHNR, CDR2 FQNEAQ (reference sequence). Trimming removed 5 bases from V and 1 base from J, with 8 bases in between. DNA for the CDR3: TGTGCCAGCAGCCCGACAGGGAACACTGAAGCTTTCTTT. Encoded protein: CASSPTGNTEAFF.

V gene TRBV14 combines with J gene TRBJ2-7, with 9 bases that match TRBD1. The CDR3 length is 14 residues. V lost 3 bases, J lost 4 bases, and 4 bases stayed unmatched. Germline CDR1 is SGHDN and CDR2 is FVKESK. The DNA of the CDR3 is TGTGCCAGCAGCCAGACACAGGGGGCGTACGAGCAGTACTTC. Translated: CASSQTQGAYEQYF.

The chain uses TRBV5-6 and TRBJ2-2, with 7 positions matching TRBD1. This CDR3 spans 15 amino acids. CDR1 and CDR2 (germline): SGHDT, YYEEEE. The ends lost 4 bases at V and 10 bases at J; junction bases unmatched: 13. As DNA, the CDR3 is TGTGCCAGCAGCGCCAACAGGGGCGCGTCGTTGGAGCTGTTTTTT. It yields the protein CASSANRGASLELFF.

The rearrangement joins TRBV11-3 to TRBJ2-1; 9 positions match TRBD1. V lost 5 bases, J lost 8 bases, and 7 bases stayed unmatched. Germline-derived CDR1 and CDR2 are SGHNT and YENEEA. The CDR3 extends over 14 amino acids. Here the CDR3 reads CASSGGQGGHEQFF. The CDR3 DNA sequence: TGTGCCAGCAGCGGGGGACAGGGAGGTCATGAGCAGTTCTTC.

The sample holds a few counts of this clone. The chain joins TRBV4-3 to TRBJ1-5; no reliable D call. The CDR3 is made up of 15 amino acids. With 0 bases removed from V and 7 bases from J, the gap between germline ends came to 13 bases. Germline V gene lookup returns CDR1 LGHNA and CDR2 YSLEER. CDR3 residues: CASSQDRGSGQPQHF. The CDR3 nucleotides read TGCGCCAGCAGCCAAGATAGAGGGAGCGGACAGCCCCAGCATTTT.

V usage is TRBV18 and J usage is TRBJ2-3, with 12 bases matching TRBD2. The V gene end was trimmed by 5 bases and the J gene end by 2 bases; junction bases not matched to a gene: 5. The CDR3 spans 16 residues. Per germline, CDR1 KGHSH and CDR2 LQKENI. CDR3 region: CASSAGLAGLTDTQYF. The CDR3 coding sequence is TGTGCCAGCTCAGCTGGACTAGCGGGGCTCACAGATACGCAGTATTTT.

The chain recombines TRBV5-3 with TRBJ2-1, with a tentative D call TRBD2 (5 bases). TRBV5-3 is an ORF, with its function uncertain. The CDR3 is 14 amino acids. V was pared by 4 bases and J by 6 bases, with 14 bases between. CDR3 sequence: CARSATKLGNEQFF. The CDR3 coding sequence is TGTGCCAGAAGCGCGACCAAACTAGGCAATGAGCAGTTCTTC.

The genes are TRBV9 and TRBJ2-2, with D perhaps matching TRBD1 (5 bases). V lost 0 bases and J 4 bases, leaving 13 bases between the germline ends. The CDR3 spans 16 residues. Germline CDR1 reads SGDLS; CDR2 reads YYNGEE. The chain's CDR3 is CASSVEAGSTTGELFF. The CDR3 bases are TGTGCCAGCAGCGTAGAAGCAGGGTCGACCACCGGGGAGCTGTTTTTT.

This clone is a singleton in its sample. The chain uses TRBV4-3 and TRBJ2-5, with a weak D call TRBD1 (6 bases). The CDR3 contains 15 residues. V lost 1 base and J lost 5, with 14 bases in between. Germline V gene data show CDR1 as LGHNA and CDR2 as YSLEER. The CDR3 here is CASSQVWGRGETQYF. CDR3 nucleotide sequence: TGCGCCAGCAGCCAAGTATGGGGGCGCGGGGAGACCCAGTACTTC.

This clone appeared a single time. The sample holds other DNA sequences that translate to the same CDR3. The chain is built from TRBV2 and TRBJ2-7; TRBD1 agrees at 7 bases. V lost 1 base and J lost 9; bases outside the gene matches: 9. Germline CDR1 and CDR2: SNHLY and FYNNEI. The CDR3 has 14 residues. CDR3 in DNA: TGTGCCAGCAGTGAAGTCGGCAGGGGGTCTGCGCAGTACTTC. Translating gives CASSEVGRGSAQYF.

This sequence joins TRBV5-5 and TRBJ2-2; 8 nucleotides agree with TRBD1. The germline V gene encodes CDR1 SGHKS and CDR2 YYEKEE (reference sequence). The V gene end was trimmed by 4 bases and the J gene end by 5 bases; junction bases not matched to a gene: 7. CDR3 length: 15 amino acids. CDR3 coding DNA: TGTGCCAGCAGCCGGACAGGGAGAGGTACCGGGGAGCTGTTTTTT. This gives the protein CASSRTGRGTGELFF.

The J gene is TRBJ1-2, the V gene TRBV19; 7 positions agree with TRBD1. The V and J ends lost 4 bases and 2 bases, in that order; junction bases with no gene match: 4. Germline V lookup: CDR1 LNHDA, CDR2 SQIVND (reference sequence). The CDR3 loop spans 14 amino acids. The CDR3 nucleotides are TGTGCCAGTAGTACTGACAGGGCCAACTATGGCTACACCTTC. Protein product: CASSTDRANYGYTF.

The chain links TRBV27 to TRBJ2-7, with 9 bases identical to TRBD1. Trimming took 4 bases from V and 4 from J; bases not matched to a gene: 11. Germline V gene data show CDR1 as MNHEY and CDR2 as SMNVEV (reference sequence). The CDR3 totals 16 residues. CDR3 coding DNA: TGTGCCAGCAGTTACGCCCTCCGGGACAGGGATTACGAGCAGTACTTC. This gives the protein CASSYALRDRDYEQYF.

This chain joins TRBV7-6 and TRBJ1-2; D remains ambiguous. Trimming cost V 1 base and J 4 bases, with 16 bases left between them. Germline CDR1 is SGHVS and CDR2 is FNYEAQ. The CDR3 totals 16 residues. This CDR3 reads CASSLGPPGASYGYTF. The CDR3 region has the DNA TGTGCCAGCAGCTTAGGGCCCCCGGGAGCCAGCTATGGCTACACCTTC.

The J gene is TRBJ1-6, the V gene TRBV19; D unclear. CDR1 is LNHDA and CDR2 is SQIVND in the germline V gene (reference sequence). V gave up 4 bases and J gave up 5 bases, with 6 bases separating them. The CDR3 totals 13 residues. For the CDR3, the DNA is TGTGCCAGTAGTAACAGAAATAATTCACCCCTCCACTTT. Its protein product is CASSNRNNSPLHF.

J is TRBJ2-7 and V is TRBV4-1; 8 bases match TRBD1. After removal of 4 bases from V and 5 bases from J, the junction contained 10 bases not matched to a gene. The V gene's germline CDR1 is MGHRA and CDR2 YSYEKL. This CDR3 is built from 15 residues. Here the CDR3 DNA reads TGCGCCAGCAGCCCGATTCGGACAGGGTGGCACGAGCAGTACTTC. It translates to CASSPIRTGWHEQYF.

This chain joins TRBV30 and TRBJ1-1; D ambiguous. Germline CDR1 and CDR2: GTSNPN and SVGIG (reference sequence). This CDR3 is built from 12 residues. V lost 3 bases and J lost 4, with 9 bases in between. The CDR3 loop reads CAWRAEATEAFF. The CDR3 DNA is TGTGCCTGGAGAGCGGAAGCCACTGAAGCTTTCTTT.

This clone was seen more than once but under ten times. The rearrangement uses TRBV10-2 and TRBJ2-7; TRBD1 aligns across 9 bases. Germline V gene lookup returns CDR1 WSHSY and CDR2 SAAADI. V shed 2 bases and J 3 bases; nucleotides not matched to a gene: 2. This CDR3 has 14 amino acids. CDR3 residues: CASSEQGQGYEQYV. For the CDR3, the DNA is TGCGCCAGCAGTGAGCAGGGACAGGGCTACGAGCAGTACGTC.

The rearrangement uses TRBV5-4 and TRBJ1-2; 7 bases are shared with TRBD1. CDR3 length: 13 amino acids. Per the germline V gene, CDR1 is SGHNT and CDR2 is YYREEE (reference sequence). J was trimmed by 8 bases and V by 6 bases; bases with no gene match: 10. The CDR3 DNA is TGTGCCAGCATCCTTGAGGGGGCCCGGGGCTACACCTTC. It yields the protein CASILEGARGYTF.

The CDR3 DNA reads TGTGCCAGTAAGAACAGGGGGCACACTGAAGCTTTCTTT. Translating gives CASKNRGHTEAFF. The rearrangement joins TRBV19 to TRBJ1-1, with 9 bases that match TRBD1. Germline CDR1 LNHDA, CDR2 SQIVND (reference sequence). With 7 bases clipped from V and 3 bases from J, the junction kept 3 bases outside the gene matches. This CDR3 spans 13 amino acids.